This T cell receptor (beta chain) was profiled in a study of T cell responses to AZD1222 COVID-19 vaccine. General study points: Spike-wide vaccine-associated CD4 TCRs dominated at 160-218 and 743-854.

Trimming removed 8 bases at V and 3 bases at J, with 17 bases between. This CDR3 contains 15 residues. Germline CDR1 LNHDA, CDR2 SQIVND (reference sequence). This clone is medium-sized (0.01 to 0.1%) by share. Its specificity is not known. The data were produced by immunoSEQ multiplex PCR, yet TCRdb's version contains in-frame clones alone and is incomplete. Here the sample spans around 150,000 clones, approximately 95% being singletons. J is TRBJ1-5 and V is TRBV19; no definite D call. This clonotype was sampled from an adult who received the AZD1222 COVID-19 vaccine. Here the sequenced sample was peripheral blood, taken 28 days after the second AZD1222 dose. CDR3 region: CASSTFDGSNQPQHF. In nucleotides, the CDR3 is TGTGCCAGTTCGACCTTTGACGGGTCCAATCAGCCCCAGCATTTT.